Listed below are T cell receptor beta chains from one sample, sequenced in a study of T cell responses to AZD1222 COVID-19 vaccine. Method: immunoSEQ multiplex PCR; TCRdb's copy keeps in-frame clones and lacks some. The table records about 72,000 clones, about 88% of them present only once. Here the sequenced sample was peripheral blood, taken 28 days after the second AZD1222 dose. Receptors originate from an adult who received the AZD1222 COVID-19 vaccine. Both conserved end residues are part of each CDR3. The D gene is left open where the match is weak. Where a row states a size, it is once, few, many or the class of an expanded clone; other rows omit it.

TRBV29-1	TRBJ2-1	-	-	TGCAGCGTTAGTGGCTATGAGCAGTTCTTC	CSVSGYEQFF
TRBV3-1/TRBV3-2	TRBJ2-2	-	-	TGTGCCAGCAGCCAAGGAGGGCCCTACACCGGGGAGCTGTTTTTT	CASSQGGPYTGELFF
TRBV27	TRBJ1-1	-	-	TGTGCCAGCACCCCCCGAGGGGCAGGTGAAGCTTTCTTT	CASTPRGAGEAFF
TRBV19	TRBJ1-2	-	TRBD1	TGTGCCAGTACCCGGGACAGGCACGGCTACACCTTC	CASTRDRHGYTF
TRBV5-1	TRBJ1-1	once	-	TGCGCCAGCAGCGTACTGGAGGACACTGAAGCTTTCTTT	CASSVLEDTEAFF
TRBV5-1	TRBJ2-1	-	-	TGCGCCAGCACCTGGGTGGGCGGGACCGGTGGCAATGAGCAGTTCTTC	CASTWVGGTGGNEQFF
TRBV7-2	TRBJ2-3	large	-	TGTGCCAGCAGCTTAATGGGAACAGATACGCAGTATTTT	CASSLMGTDTQYF
TRBV6-6	TRBJ1-1	-	-	TGTGCCAGCAGTCCAGGACAGTACACTGAAGCTTTCTTT	CASSPGQYTEAFF
TRBV12-3/TRBV12-4	TRBJ2-7	-	TRBD2	TGTGCCAGCAGGAGACTAGCCGGCGAGCAGTACTTC	CASRRLAGEQYF
TRBV3-1/TRBV3-2	TRBJ1-4	-	-	TGTGCCAGCAGCCGTACAGGGCTTGCAGGGGAAAAACTGTTTTTT	CASSRTGLAGEKLFF
TRBV27	TRBJ2-1	few	TRBD2	TGTGCCAGCAACCAGATAGCGGGTCCCTACAATGAGCAGTTCTTC	CASNQIAGPYNEQFF
TRBV12-3/TRBV12-4	TRBJ2-5	-	-	TGTGCCAGCAGTAAGCGGCGGGGGACCCAGTACTTC	CASSKRRGTQYF
TRBV4-2	TRBJ1-2	-	TRBD1	TGTGCCAGCAGCCAAGTTCTACAGGGGGGCTACACCTTC	CASSQVLQGGYTF
TRBV6-5	TRBJ2-1	-	-	TGTGCCAGCAGTTATTCCAGGCGGCTATACAATGAGCAGTTCTTC	CASSYSRRLYNEQFF
TRBV27	TRBJ2-2	-	-	TGTGCCAGCAGTTTAAGGTCGGGCGGGGAGCTGTTTTTT	CASSLRSGGELFF
TRBV5-1	TRBJ2-3	-	-	TGCGCCAGCAGCTCCGGGGGAGACAGAGGCACAGATACGCAGTATTTT	CASSSGGDRGTDTQYF
TRBV28	TRBJ1-5	once	-	TGTGCCAGCAGTTCCCAGGGAAATAGCAATCAGCCCCAGCATTTT	CASSSQGNSNQPQHF
TRBV11-1	TRBJ2-7	-	-	TGTGCCAGCAGCTTGGGCAACGAGCAGTACTTC	CASSLGNEQYF
TRBV15	TRBJ2-1	-	-	TGTGCCACCAGCAGAGATACAGGGCGGAATGAGCAGTTCTTC	CATSRDTGRNEQFF
TRBV5-1	TRBJ2-1	-	TRBD2	TGCGCCAGCAGCCTCAGCGGGAGGGACAATGAGCAGTTCTTC	CASSLSGRDNEQFF
TRBV11-2	TRBJ1-1	few	-	TGTGCCAGCAGCTTCGGACGGAGAAACACTGAAGCTTTCTTT	CASSFGRRNTEAFF
TRBV15	TRBJ2-7	-	-	TGTGCCACCAGCAGTCCAGTGGTGGGTTGGCAGCAGTACTTC	CATSSPVVGWQQYF
TRBV7-9	TRBJ2-7	once	TRBD2	TGTGCCAGCAGCTCCACTAGCGGGAGGATCTACGAGCAGTACTTC	CASSSTSGRIYEQYF
TRBV5-6	TRBJ1-6	-	-	TGTGCCAGCAGCTTCTACAGCCCGGGGCCCAATTCACCCCTCCACTTT	CASSFYSPGPNSPLHF
TRBV7-9	TRBJ1-1	-	-	TGTGCCAGCAGCTCCCCTTGGACCGAAGCTTTCTTT	CASSSPWTEAFF
TRBV2	TRBJ2-1	once	-	TGTGCCAGCAGTGCACCCGCCGGGGGAGAGCAGTTCTTC	CASSAPAGGEQFF
TRBV9	TRBJ2-3	-	TRBD1	TGTGCCAGCAGCGAGGCAGGGGGAACCACAGATACGCAGTATTTT	CASSEAGGTTDTQYF
TRBV5-1	TRBJ1-1	-	-	TGCGCCAGCAGGAGGGAAATTGGCACTGAAGCTTTCTTT	CASRREIGTEAFF
TRBV28	TRBJ2-7	-	TRBD1	TGTGCCACCACAGGGGGTCCATCGCCCTACGAGCAGTACTTC	CATTGGPSPYEQYF
TRBV12-3/TRBV12-4	TRBJ2-7	-	TRBD1	TGTGCCAGCAGTAGGGACAGGGGGAGCGAGCAGTACTTC	CASSRDRGSEQYF
TRBV21-1	TRBJ1-5	-	-	TGTGCCAGCAGCAAACGTGGAGGGCGTACGAATCAGCCCCAGCATTTT	CASSKRGGRTNQPQHF
TRBV19	TRBJ2-6	-	TRBD2	TGTGCCAGTAGGCGAGACACCGGGACTAGCACTGGGGCCAACGTCCTGACTTTC	CASRRDTGTSTGANVLTF
TRBV29-1	TRBJ2-6	-	TRBD1	TGCAGCGTTGAAGCCAGAGGACAGGGACCTTCCTCTGGGGCCAACGTCCTGACTTTC	CSVEARGQGPSSGANVLTF
TRBV5-4	TRBJ2-7	-	-	TGTGCCAGCAGCTTGAGCGCGGGAAAGCGAAGCGAGCAGTACTTC	CASSLSAGKRSEQYF
TRBV25-1	TRBJ1-2	once	-	TGTGCCAGCAGTGAATTGACAGGAAAGGGGCCATATGGCTACACCTTC	CASSELTGKGPYGYTF
TRBV27	TRBJ2-3	-	-	TGTGCCAGCAGTTGGAGACGTACAGATACGCAGTATTTT	CASSWRRTDTQYF
TRBV13	TRBJ1-3	-	TRBD1	TGTGCCAGCAGCTCATTTTTTGACAGGGGCTCTGGAAACACCATATATTTT	CASSSFFDRGSGNTIYF
TRBV5-5	TRBJ1-5	-	TRBD1	TGTGCCAGCAGCTTGGATGAGGGACGGGGACAGGATTTT	CASSLDEGRGQDF
TRBV11-3	TRBJ2-1	-	-	TGTGCCAGCAGCCATAGAGGGGGAAATGAGCAGTTCTTC	CASSHRGGNEQFF
TRBV18	TRBJ1-1	-	-	TGTGCCAGCTCATCACGGGAGGGAGGGTTCGCTGAAGCTTTCTTT	CASSSREGGFAEAFF
TRBV7-8	TRBJ1-5	-	TRBD1	TGTGCCAGCAGACAAGACAGGGGAAGCAATCAGCCCCAGCATTTT	CASRQDRGSNQPQHF
TRBV24-1	TRBJ2-1	few	TRBD1	TGTGCCACCAGCACCGGGACAGAGGTGTACAATGAGCAGTTCTTC	CATSTGTEVYNEQFF
TRBV19	TRBJ2-5	-	-	TGTGCCAGTAGTATAGCCAGGGCAGAGACCCAGTACTTC	CASSIARAETQYF
TRBV7-2	TRBJ2-5	-	-	TGTGCCAGCAGAGGAGTGGAAGAGACCCAGTACTTC	CASRGVEETQYF
TRBV4-3	TRBJ1-6	-	-	TGCGCCAGCAGCCAAGATAGCAGTTATAATTCACCCCTCCACTTT	CASSQDSSYNSPLHF
TRBV6-6	TRBJ2-7	-	-	TGTGCCAGCACCAGTCAGGCTAAATCCTACGAGCAGTACTTC	CASTSQAKSYEQYF
TRBV7-9	TRBJ2-3	-	TRBD2	TGTGCCAGCAGCTTAGTGGCGGGAGCAGATACGCAGTATTTT	CASSLVAGADTQYF
TRBV12-3/TRBV12-4	TRBJ1-1	-	-	TGTGCCAGCAGTTTGGGTCCGAACACTGAAGCTTTCTTT	CASSLGPNTEAFF
TRBV7-9	TRBJ1-1	-	-	TGTGCCAGCAGCCCCCCCCTAAGAAAGGAAGCTTTCTTT	CASSPPLRKEAFF
TRBV5-8	TRBJ1-1	-	-	TGTGCCAGCAGCTTAACAGGGTTGTCCGAAGCTTTCTTT	CASSLTGLSEAFF